This T cell receptor (beta chain) emerged from a study of T cell responses to AZD1222 COVID-19 vaccine (dated by TCRdb to the early 2020s). At the level of the whole study: AZD1222 recipients whose second dose came at about 4 weeks and those whose second dose came at about 12 weeks were combined into one group, since spike-specific TCR depth and breadth did not differ between the two schedules. A total of just over 230 trial participants underwent TCR sequencing, of whom about 200 had received two doses of AZD1222 and roughly 26 had received two doses of the MenACWY control vaccine. Trial participants were enrolled by age into 18-55, 56-69 and 70-plus year subgroups, with about 150, 28 and 57 TCR-sequenced participants respectively. Results the study describes overall, beyond this receptor: The 56-69-year group was small, and its depth increase did not reach significance, likely because of low power. Conclusions about previously exposed vaccinees are limited because only six or seven AZD1222 recipients were SARS-CoV-2 seropositive at baseline. Spike-specific TCR breadth and depth rose significantly after two AZD1222 doses compared with day 0 and with MenACWY recipients. Participants were mostly white British, with more females than males. The authors suggested clonal diversity may have been underestimated. The whole spike protein was spanned by vaccine-associated CD4 TCRs, and dominant responses were seen in regions 160-218 and 743-854. Because no day 14 peak-response samples were available, the repertoires could be characterized only after the peak T cell response. Reportedly, almost half of the unique spike-specific TCRs recognized epitopes lying outside the regions that are mutated in the B.1.351 and B.1.1.7 variants.

The CDR3 regions of human TCRbeta chains were subjected to immunosequencing. On the authors' methods: Repertoire TCRs were checked for matches against a reference library of SARS-CoV-2-specific TCRs that had been generated using the MIRA antigen-specificity platform. Breadth meant the fraction of unique TCRs that were SARS-CoV-2-associated, whereas depth meant the fraction of total T cells that were SARS-CoV-2-associated. Using the MIRA data, every spike-specific TCR was mapped to the spike region that the TCR reacted to and assigned to either a CD4 or a CD8 class. Log10-transformed breadth and depth values were compared by one-way ANOVA with Sidak's multiple comparisons tests. TCRdb retrieved this table from immuneACCESS and kept in-frame rearrangements only. Not all clones are present; in checked studies, unresolved V genes account for under half, and no reason is known for the remainder. Clone size and V and J calls were adopted from that table, with D and trimming inferred from the DNA. This sample is represented by around 180,000 clones; 75% to 90% of them were singletons. Less than 3% of the sample goes to the ten largest clones.

Via the germline V gene (reference sequence), CDR1 is LNHDA and CDR2 SQIVND. Including the terminal cysteine and phenylalanine, the CDR3 comprises 13 residues. Kept here is only the CDR3 DNA, which spans 39 bases and is read in frame from base 1. Trimming leaves V shorter by 9 bases and J shorter by 4 bases, with the junction holding 5 bases beyond the gene matches. Details on this clone: Its specific antigen is unknown. Base qualities were left out, and no much larger clone turns up one base away.

The time point label corresponds to: baseline before first vaccination. The vaccinee samples were drawn from two UK trials, COV001 and COV002, one of which was a single-blind randomized controlled phase 2/3 trial testing AZD1222 (ChAdOx1 nCoV-19) in healthy adults. For TCRbeta chain sequencing, PBMC samples from trial participants were taken at day 0 and at day 28 after the second dose. This sample comprised peripheral blood, obtained on day 0 of AZD1222 vaccination. The chain employs TRBV19 and TRBJ1-1, with 10 bases in between that match TRBD1. The sequence was collected from an adult in good health. Here is the DNA: TGTGCCAGCCGCCGGGACAGGGGCACTGAAGCTTTCTTT. Its protein product is CASRRDRGTEAFF.